This TCR beta chain was observed in a study of CD8 T cells in Susac syndrome. CDR3 size: 16 residues. V gave up 5 bases and J gave up 4 bases; unmatched junction bases: 11. TCR beta sequences were obtained from blood CD8+ and CD4+ T cells. Patients with Susac syndrome fulfilled recently defined diagnostic criteria for definite or probable disease. This clonotype appeared a single time. The RNA, roughly 0.5 to 1 ug, was put through reverse transcription using random hexamers. Via MiXCR, TCRdb re-called the immunoSEQ multiplex PCR reads, giving one row per CDR3 protein. The data contain about 140,000 distinct CDR3 sequences, around 95% of them singletons.

The V gene is TRBV12-3 or TRBV12-4, the J gene TRBJ2-4; 7 bases match TRBD1. The sequence was collected from a human donor with Susac syndrome. Sequencing used CD8+ T cells from PBMCs. CDR3 bases: TGTGCCAGCAGTCCTAGGGGGCAGGTTGTTAAAAACATTCAGTACTTC. Amino acids: CASSPRGQVVKNIQYF.